This record looks at one TCR beta chain sequence and its context. Antigen unknown. The entry originates in a study of beta chain features in type 1 diabetes. General study points: Reduced insertions and increased deletions marked VDJ junctions in type 1 diabetes patients. The study found moderately but significantly shorter TCRB CDR3s in all four CD4+ subsets of Type 1 diabetes patients. It was possible that PCR favored shorter templates, equally so in patients and controls.

Central memory, naive, regulatory and stem cell-like memory CD4+ cells were sorted by CD45RO/CCR7/CD25/CD127/CD95/CD27. TCRB transcripts that were expressed got sequenced, as all of the isolated RNA had been reverse transcribed. Sequencing used immunoSEQ multiplex PCR; TCRdb keeps in-frame clones, though not all of them. Among about 230,000 clones, more than 15% were seen once, and the ten largest hold more than 0.075%. V shed 4 bases and J shed 1 base, with 7 bases lying between them. The germline V gene encodes CDR1 SGHTA and CDR2 FQGNSA. The CDR3 runs 14 residues. Sequences were obtained from naive CD4+ T cells from blood. The chain employs TRBV7-2 and TRBJ2-2; D is unclear. The source is a man aged 25 to 40 with type 1 diabetes. The CDR3 protein is CASSSYLNTGELFF. The CDR3 nucleotides are TGTGCCAGCAGCTCCTACTTGAACACCGGGGAGCTGTTTTTT. Full variable domain (outside the CDR3, taken from reference TRBV7-2 and TRBJ2-2): GAGVSQSPSNKVTEKGKDVELRCDPISGHTALYWYRQSLGQGLEFLIYFQGNSAPDKSGLPSDRFSAERTGGSVSTLTIQRTQQEDSAVYLCASSSYLNTGELFFGEGSRLTVL.